Shown below are 5 T cell receptor beta chains from a single sample sequenced in a study of blood T cell repertoires in COVID-19. The table came from immunoSEQ multiplex PCR; TCRdb's copy has only in-frame clones and leaves some out. The sample carries over 100,000 clones, around four fifths recorded once. Sequences were obtained from peripheral blood. The receptors come from a man in his sixties with acute or convalescent COVID-19.

This clone was found once. The CDR3 loop reads CASSWGGQGLRDTQYF. The CDR3 DNA reads as TGTGCCAGCAGCTGGGGGGGACAGGGGCTGAGAGATACGCAGTATTTT. V gene TRBV5-8 combines with J gene TRBJ2-3; 10 bases match TRBD1. This CDR3 region has 16 residues. V was clipped by 3 bases and J by 5 bases; unmatched bases: 9. CDR1 is SGHTS and CDR2 is YDEGEE in the germline V gene.

The V and J genes are TRBV19 and TRBJ2-7; possibly TRBD1 for D (6 bases). This CDR3 is 15 amino acids long. Germline CDR1 LNHDA, CDR2 SQIVND (reference sequence). The V end lost 4 bases, the J end lost 2 bases, and 15 bases lay between the germline ends. The CDR3 sequence is CASSKVRGTTYEQYF. In nucleotides, the CDR3 is TGTGCCAGTAGTAAAGTCAGGGGAACGACCTACGAGCAGTACTTC.

The gene calls are TRBV27 and TRBJ2-7; TRBD2 agrees at 10 bases. Germline V gene data show CDR1 as MNHEY and CDR2 as SMNVEV (reference sequence). Unmatched junction bases numbered 13, after V lost 8 bases and J lost 6 bases. The CDR3 spans 15 residues. CDR3 region: CASGESRGLAAEQYF. In DNA form, the CDR3 reads TGTGCCAGCGGGGAGAGTCGCGGACTAGCGGCCGAGCAGTACTTC.

The chain is built from TRBV3-1 (or the pseudogene TRBV3-2) and TRBJ1-5; D may be TRBD1 (5 bases). The V end was cut by 11 bases, the J end by 0 bases, with 17 bases between. The CDR3 runs to 15 residues. The germline CDR1 and CDR2 sequences are LGHDT and YNNKEL (reference sequence). CDR3 DNA sequence: TGTGCCTCCGGGGGGAGTGGAAATAGCAATCAGCCCCAGCATTTT. It translates to CASGGSGNSNQPQHF.

The chain recombines TRBV6-7 with TRBJ2-1; 10 positions match TRBD1. TRBV6-7 is annotated as an ORF whose role is uncertain. V trimming: 7 bases; J trimming: 1 base; junction bases outside the gene matches: 10. The CDR3 is 17 residues long. The CDR3 DNA sequence: TGTGCCAGCACCAACCGCGGGACAGGGGATTCCTACAATGAGCAGTTCTTC. Translated, it gives CASTNRGTGDSYNEQFF.